This passage covers 11 T cell receptor beta chains from one sample sequenced in a study of OX40 agonist ivuxolimab in advanced cancers. Receptor libraries were prepared by the immunoSEQ multiplex PCR assay. TCRdb re-hosts the immuneACCESS table, in-frame sequences only. Its copies lack some clones; in the studies checked, an unresolved V gene accounts for under half of them, and the cause for the rest is not known. Present in this sample are some 60,000 clones, about 80% of which were seen just once. The ten largest account for under 2.5% of the sample. The sample consisted of CD4+ or CD8+ T cells sorted from blood, taken in a trial of the OX40 agonist ivuxolimab. The source is an adult with an advanced solid tumor such as melanoma, head and neck, liver or kidney cancer.

The V call is TRBV2, the J call TRBJ2-5, with 9 bases lining up with TRBD1. Trimming took 8 bases from V and 5 from J; bases not matched to a gene: 9. The CDR3 spans 14 residues. Germline CDR1 SNHLY, CDR2 FYNNEI. The CDR3 here is CASLTDRGQETQYF. CDR3 DNA sequence: TGTGCCAGCCTCACGGACAGGGGTCAGGAGACCCAGTACTTC.

This clone was seen just once. This chain joins TRBV19 and TRBJ2-3; D unclear. Germline V gene data show CDR1 as LNHDA and CDR2 as SQIVND (reference sequence). The CDR3 contains 14 residues. V shed 3 bases and J shed 6 bases, with 13 bases lying between them. Here the CDR3 reads CASSIGIVGDTQYF. In nucleotides, the CDR3 is TGTGCCAGTAGTATTGGCATCGTCGGGGATACGCAGTATTTT.

This clone came up once. CDR3 region: CASSSPGQAKNEQFF. The CDR3 coding sequence is TGTGCCAGCAGTTCCCCGGGACAGGCTAAGAATGAGCAGTTCTTC. The chain recombines TRBV28 with TRBJ2-1; 8 bases are shared with TRBD1. The CDR3 is 15 amino acids. The ends lost 4 bases at V and 7 bases at J; junction bases unmatched: 9. Per germline, CDR1 MDHEN and CDR2 SYDVKM.

CDR3: CASSLVNEQFF. DNA for the CDR3: TGTGCCAGCAGCTTAGTGAATGAGCAGTTCTTC. This rearrangement joins TRBV11-2 to TRBJ2-1; D is ambiguous. This CDR3 spans 11 amino acids. Per the germline V gene, CDR1 is SGHAT and CDR2 is FQNNGV. V lost 1 base and J lost 7, with 2 bases in between.

This chain links TRBV18 with TRBJ1-5; possibly TRBD1 for D (5 bases). CDR1 is KGHSH, CDR2 LQKENI, per germline. This CDR3 comprises 18 residues. V was pared by 4 bases and J by 1 base, with 20 bases between. CDR3 nucleotides: TGTGCCAGCTCACTAGCTCCCCGAGGGGAAGGCAGCAATCAGCCCCAGCATTTT. It encodes CASSLAPRGEGSNQPQHF.

The V call is TRBV30, the J call TRBJ1-4; TRBD1 is a possible D gene (6 bases). The V end was cut by 5 bases, the J end by 0 bases, with 10 bases between. Germline CDR1 is GTSNPN and CDR2 is SVGIG (reference sequence). This CDR3 is built from 14 residues. DNA for the CDR3: TGTGCCTGGTTGGGGGCAGCAACTAATGAAAAACTGTTTTTT. Translated: CAWLGAATNEKLFF.

The chain employs TRBV11-2 and TRBJ2-1; TRBD1 aligns across 11 bases. The CDR3 consists of 18 residues. The germline gives CDR1 SGHAT, CDR2 FQNNGV. With V trimmed by 1 base and J by 5 bases, 10 bases remained unmatched. The CDR3 sequence: CASSLGLPGQGANNEQFF. The CDR3 DNA follows: TGTGCCAGCAGCTTAGGTCTCCCCGGACAGGGGGCCAACAATGAGCAGTTCTTC.

CDR3 region: CASSQDVAGSGNTIYF. CDR3 DNA: TGCGCCAGCAGCCAAGATGTAGCAGGCTCTGGAAACACCATATATTTT. The chain has TRBV4-3 and TRBJ1-3, with unresolved D. The length of the CDR3 is 16 residues. The V gene's germline CDR1 is LGHNA and CDR2 YSLEER. V dropped 0 bases and J dropped 0 bases, with 9 bases sitting between them.

The V call is TRBV27, the J call TRBJ2-1; tentative D call: TRBD1 (5 bases). Germline V gene lookup returns CDR1 MNHEY and CDR2 SMNVEV (reference sequence). Trimming took 5 bases from V and 4 from J, leaving 15 bases between them. The CDR3 sequence is 15 residues long. The CDR3 reads CASSPTLRAYNEQFF. The DNA of the CDR3 is TGTGCCAGCAGTCCTACCCTCAGGGCTTACAATGAGCAGTTCTTC.

The chain has TRBV4-2 and TRBJ1-5, with TRBD1 matching over 11 bases. The CDR3 length is 17 residues. From germline, CDR1 is LGHNA and CDR2 YNFKEQ. Trimming removed 1 base from V and 5 bases from J; junction bases left unmatched: 7. The CDR3 region is CASSQVGGQGVDQPQHF. In nucleotides, the CDR3 is TGTGCCAGCAGCCAAGTAGGGGGACAGGGGGTCGATCAGCCCCAGCATTTT.

The chain uses TRBV5-6 and TRBJ1-3; D uncertain. This CDR3 spans 16 amino acids. Trimming stripped 0 bases from V and 4 bases from J, with 14 bases between. Germline V lookup: CDR1 SGHDT, CDR2 YYEEEE. The CDR3 bases are TGTGCCAGCAGCTTGGGTTCAGGACTCAGAGGAAACACCATATATTTT. It codes for CASSLGSGLRGNTIYF.